This note documents a single T cell receptor beta chain sequence. Antigen unknown. CDR1 is ENHRY and CDR2 is SYGVKD in the germline V gene. Trimming shortened V by 0 bases and J by 0 bases, and 15 bases separated the two germline ends. CDR3 size: 17 residues. TCR alpha and TCR beta cDNA libraries carrying sample barcodes and UMIs came from 5'RACE with constant-segment primers. A single record per CDR3 protein comes from TCRdb applying MiXCR to the 5' RACE reads. The sample shows over 350,000 distinct CDR3 sequences, less than 25% of them seen only once. The data originate from a study of T-cell memory formation after mild COVID-19. General study findings and limits: CD4+ contracting clones were found mainly in CM and EM, and CD8+ ones in EMRA.

The chain joins TRBV10-3 to TRBJ2-7; no reliable D call. This clonotype originated in an adult woman who had mild COVID-19 (a few samples of this study predate the infection). Cell type and time point are not known. The sample comprised PBMCs or a T cell subset sorted from them (not recorded which). CDR3 DNA: TGTGCCATCAGTGAGTCCCTCGGCAGGAGCAACTCCTACGAGCAGTACTTC. Translating gives CAISESLGRSNSYEQYF.